Following are 31 T cell receptor beta chains from one sample sequenced in a study of blood T cells in healthy people across ages. A J-beta primer mix and a sample-barcoded 5' primer were used in a second PCR of about 7 to 12 cycles. TCRdb ran MiXCR on the 5' RACE reads and lists one entry per CDR3 protein. The table shows roughly 800,000 distinct CDR3 sequences, with approximately 35% occurring only once. The sequenced material came from blood. The origin of the receptors is a young man in good health.

The gene calls are TRBV7-9 and TRBJ2-5, with 8 bases aligning to TRBD2. The CDR3 runs 15 residues. Looked up from germline, CDR1 is SEHNR and CDR2 is FQNEAQ (reference sequence). The ends lost 1 base at V and 5 bases at J; junction bases unmatched: 6. The CDR3 nucleotides are TGTGCCAGCAGCTTAGAGGGACTAGTAGGCGAGACCCAGTACTTC. This encodes CASSLEGLVGETQYF.

V usage is TRBV12-3 or TRBV12-4 and J usage is TRBJ2-5; unclear D gene. The CDR3 sequence is 12 residues long. The V end was cut by 3 bases, the J end by 11 bases, with 13 bases between. As DNA, the CDR3 is TGTGCCAGCAGTTTCGGCACCAATGAGCAGTACTTC. Protein sequence: CASSFGTNEQYF.

The chain combines TRBV3-1 with TRBJ1-1; weak D call: TRBD1 (5 bases). The CDR3 runs to 14 residues. V was cut by 1 base and J by 4 bases, with 10 bases left in between. CDR1 and CDR2 (germline): LGHDT, YNNKEL (reference sequence). CDR3 bases: TGTGCCAGCAGCCAAGTAGGGGTGAGCACTGAAGCTTTCTTT. This translates into CASSQVGVSTEAFF.

This clonotype occurred many times. V gene TRBV7-9 combines with J gene TRBJ2-1, with unresolved D. The V gene lost 4 bases and the J gene lost 5 bases, with 6 bases spanning the gap. Looked up from germline, CDR1 is SEHNR and CDR2 is FQNEAQ (reference sequence). CDR3 length: 12 amino acids. The CDR3: CASSSTDNEQFF. The CDR3 region has the DNA TGTGCCAGCAGCTCTACGGACAATGAGCAGTTCTTC.

As for this clonotype: This may come from a read error, since a much larger clone is one base off. CDR3 in DNA: TGCAGTGCTAGAGGGGGGCGAGCGGGGGCTAACAATAAGCAGTTCTTC. Translation gives CSARGGRAGANNKQFF. The chain carries TRBV20-1 and TRBJ2-1; 8 bases agree with TRBD2. The V gene's germline CDR1 is DFQATT and CDR2 SNEGSKA (reference sequence). The CDR3 spans 16 residues.

J is TRBJ2-2 and V is TRBV5-1, with D perhaps TRBD1 or TRBD2 (5 bases each). The germline V gene has CDR1 SGHRS and CDR2 YFSETQ. Trimming cost V 4 bases and J 4 bases, with 14 bases left between them. This CDR3 is built from 15 residues. Written as DNA, the CDR3 is TGCGCCAGCAGCAGACTATCTAGGGGCACCGGGGAGCTGTTTTTT. This codes for CASSRLSRGTGELFF. The complete variable domain, with remaining parts taken from reference TRBV5-1 and TRBJ2-2, reads KAGVTQTPRYLIKTRGQQVTLSCSPISGHRSVSWYQQTPGQGLQFLFEYFSETQRNKGNFPGRFSGRQFSNSRSEMNVSTLELGDSALYLCASSRLSRGTGELFFGEGSRLTVL.

CDR3 amino acids: CASSQSRVALYEQYF. Written as DNA, the CDR3 is TGCGCCAGCAGCCAATCCAGGGTTGCATTGTACGAGCAGTACTTC. This sequence joins TRBV4-3 and TRBJ2-7; TRBD1 is a possible D gene (5 bases). Trimming took 2 bases from V and 4 from J, leaving 15 bases between them. This CDR3 is 15 amino acids long. Germline V CDR1 and CDR2: LGHNA, YSLEER.

This clonotype was observed a handful of times. The chain couples TRBV29-1 to TRBJ1-2; a possible D gene is TRBD1 (6 bases). CDR1 is SQVTM and CDR2 is ANQGSEA in the germline V gene. This CDR3 comprises 12 residues. V was pared by 7 bases and J by 8 bases, with 17 bases between. The CDR3 spells CSDFTGLEGYTF. The CDR3 region has the DNA TGCAGCGACTTTACAGGGCTAGAGGGCTACACCTTC. Variable domain in full (rest from reference TRBV29-1 and TRBJ1-2): SAVISQKPSRDICQRGTSLTIQCQVDSQVTMMFWYRQQPGQSLTLIATANQGSEATYESGFVIDKFPISRPNLTFSTLTVSNMSPEDSSIYLCSDFTGLEGYTFGSGTRLTVV.

The rearrangement uses TRBV6-6 and TRBJ2-3; D gene ambiguous. V lost 6 bases to trimming and J lost 0 bases, with 13 bases between them. Germline values: CDR1 MNHNY, CDR2 SVGAGI (reference sequence). The CDR3 loop spans 15 amino acids. Here the CDR3 reads CASSLLTASTDTQYF. The CDR3 region has the DNA TGTGCCAGCAGCCTTTTAACAGCTAGCACAGATACGCAGTATTTT.

This clonotype has a count of ten or more. The rearrangement joins TRBV12-3 or TRBV12-4 to TRBJ2-5; maybe TRBD2 (6 bases). The ends were cut back, 4 bases at V and 3 bases at J, with 18 bases in the middle. This CDR3 region has 16 residues. CDR3 sequence: CASSSSGLSREETQYF. The CDR3 nucleotides read TGTGCCAGCAGTTCCTCGGGACTCTCAAGGGAAGAGACCCAGTACTTC.

The V and J genes are TRBV12-3 or TRBV12-4 and TRBJ2-7; 9 bases align to TRBD2. This CDR3 region has 15 residues. Trimming cost V 3 bases and J 6 bases; bases outside gene matches: 9. The CDR3 sequence: CASSFHGGRASEQYF. CDR3 DNA: TGTGCCAGCAGTTTCCACGGCGGGAGGGCCTCCGAGCAGTACTTC.

This clonotype has at least ten counts. One end of the junction fails to match germline, which may point to a read error. The CDR3 loop reads CASSLDRAEKLFF. In DNA, the CDR3 is TGTGCCAGCAGCCTCGACAGGGCTGAAAAACTGTTTTTT. The gene calls are TRBV4-3 and TRBJ1-4; 7 bases map to TRBD1. The CDR3 is 13 residues long. CDR1 and CDR2 from the germline V gene are LGHNA and YSLEER.

The chain joins TRBV12-3 or TRBV12-4 to TRBJ1-1; perhaps TRBD1 as D (5 bases). CDR3 length: 14 residues. V gave up 5 bases and J gave up 4 bases, with 14 bases separating them. The CDR3 nucleotides read TGTGCCAGCAGTGCCCAGGGAGGTGGCACTGAAGCTTTCTTT. It specifies CASSAQGGGTEAFF.

This clonotype turned up a few times. This chain joins TRBV6-2 or TRBV6-3 and TRBJ2-7; perhaps TRBD2 as D (7 bases). CDR3 length equals 15 residues. The V gene's germline CDR1 is MNHEY and CDR2 SVGEGT. Trimming cost V 0 bases and J 0 bases, with 9 bases left between them. CDR3 bases: TGTGCCAGCAGTTACTCGGGGGGGCTCTCCTACGAGCAGTACTTC. Encoded protein: CASSYSGGLSYEQYF.

This clonotype was counted at least ten times. The chain employs TRBV20-1 and TRBJ2-3; 14 bases align to TRBD2. CDR1 is DFQATT, CDR2 SNEGSKA, per germline (reference sequence). The CDR3 contains 16 residues. Trimming at V came to 6 bases and at J to 7 bases, leaving 12 bases not matched to a gene. The CDR3 nucleotides read TGCAGTGCGCGACTAGCGGGGGGGCCTAATGTCTATACGCAGTATTTT. Protein product: CSARLAGGPNVYTQYF.

The table lists this clonotype with a few counts. The chain joins TRBV27 to TRBJ2-5; D possibly uses TRBD1 or TRBD2 (5 bases each). CDR1 is MNHEY and CDR2 is SMNVEV in the germline V gene (reference sequence). Trimming cost V 4 bases and J 4 bases, with 10 bases left between them. There are 13 residues in the CDR3. In nucleotides, the CDR3 is TGTGCCAGCAGTTCCGGGACCGTAGAGACCCAGTACTTC. Translating gives CASSSGTVETQYF.

CDR3 DNA: TGTGCCAACAGCGTTGCGGGGGGTGTCACCTACGAGCAGTACTTC. Its protein product is CANSVAGGVTYEQYF. The chain combines TRBV2 with TRBJ2-7; TRBD2 agrees at 8 bases. The length of the CDR3 is 15 residues. The V segment lost 10 bases and the J segment 2 bases; nucleotides outside the gene matches: 13. Looked up from germline, CDR1 is SNHLY and CDR2 is FYNNEI.

The chain couples TRBV20-1 to TRBJ2-2; 10 bases line up with TRBD2. This CDR3 region has 17 residues. Germline loops: CDR1 DFQATT, CDR2 SNEGSKA (reference sequence). Germline trimming cut 2 bases from V and 8 bases from J; bases unmatched to any gene: 14. The CDR3 sequence is CSARPVTSGSGWGELFF. In nucleotides, the CDR3 is TGCAGTGCTAGACCTGTGACTAGCGGGTCGGGTTGGGGGGAGCTGTTTTTT.

The V call is TRBV15, the J call TRBJ2-5; D is uncertain. The germline V and J ends were trimmed by 1 base and 5 bases, with 5 bases remaining between them. CDR1 LNHNV and CDR2 YYDKDF come from the germline V gene (reference sequence). CDR3 size: 12 residues. The CDR3: CATSRVLETQYF. CDR3 DNA: TGTGCCACCAGCAGAGTCCTCGAGACCCAGTACTTC.

The CDR3 region is CASRPTGPHSPLHF. In DNA, the CDR3 is TGTGCCAGCCGGCCGACAGGGCCCCATTCACCCCTCCACTTT. The V and J genes are TRBV2 and TRBJ1-6; 7 nucleotides agree with TRBD1. CDR1 is SNHLY and CDR2 is FYNNEI in the germline V gene. The CDR3 extends over 14 amino acids. With V trimmed by 8 bases and J by 8 bases, 9 bases remained unmatched.

The chain joins TRBV29-1 to TRBJ1-4; no reliable D call. This CDR3 region has 13 residues. Germline values: CDR1 SQVTM, CDR2 ANQGSEA. V lost 6 bases to trimming and J lost 2 bases, with 10 bases between them. The CDR3 DNA reads TGCAGCGTCCGTCTAGGGACTAATGAAAAACTGTTTTTT. Amino acids: CSVRLGTNEKLFF.

CDR3 nucleotides: TGCAGTGCTAGATCAGGGTCGGACTACGAGCAGTACTTC. As protein: CSARSGSDYEQYF. V usage is TRBV20-1 and J usage is TRBJ2-7; D perhaps matches TRBD1 (5 bases). The V end was cut by 2 bases, the J end by 3 bases, with 11 bases between. The length of the CDR3 is 13 residues. CDR1 DFQATT and CDR2 SNEGSKA come from the germline V gene (reference sequence).

J is TRBJ2-2 and V is TRBV4-3, with D perhaps assigned TRBD1 or TRBD2 (5 bases each). Germline assignment: CDR1 LGHNA and CDR2 YSLEER. The CDR3 sequence is 16 residues long. V lost 1 base and J lost 0, with 9 bases in between. This chain's CDR3 is CASSQVGPSNTGELFF. CDR3 nucleotide sequence: TGCGCCAGCAGCCAAGTGGGACCGTCGAACACCGGGGAGCTGTTTTTT.

The chain employs TRBV20-1 and TRBJ1-5; 7 bases map to TRBD1. The germline gives CDR1 DFQATT, CDR2 SNEGSKA (reference sequence). V lost 2 bases and J lost 3; bases outside the gene matches: 4. This CDR3 spans 14 amino acids. In DNA, the CDR3 is TGCAGTGCTAGAAAGGGACAGCCCAATCAGCCCCAGCATTTT. As protein: CSARKGQPNQPQHF.

The V gene is TRBV2, the J gene TRBJ2-5; D is perhaps TRBD2 (5 bases). The germline V gene encodes CDR1 SNHLY and CDR2 FYNNEI. This CDR3 has 13 amino acids. V dropped 4 bases and J dropped 4 bases, with 10 bases sitting between them. For the CDR3, the DNA is TGTGCCAGCAGTGTCGGGAAACGAGAGACCCAGTACTTC. Its translation: CASSVGKRETQYF.

This sequence joins TRBV18 and TRBJ2-3, with TRBD2 matching 8 bases. V gave up 3 bases and J gave up 5 bases; unmatched junction bases: 4. CDR3 size: 14 residues. CDR1 and CDR2 (germline): KGHSH, LQKENI. The CDR3 loop reads CASSPQAGEDTQYF. DNA for the CDR3: TGTGCCAGCTCACCGCAAGCGGGGGAAGATACGCAGTATTTT.

The J gene is TRBJ1-2, the V gene TRBV12-3 or TRBV12-4; 7 nucleotides agree with TRBD1. The CDR3 is 14 residues long. Trimming cost V 5 bases and J 5 bases; bases outside gene matches: 8. CDR3 nucleotides: TGTGCCAGCAGTGTAGACGGGACAGCTTATGGCTACACCTTC. It yields the protein CASSVDGTAYGYTF.

With regard to this clonotype: At one boundary the junction diverges from the germline segment, which might be a read error. The V and J genes are TRBV9 and TRBJ2-3; the D is unclear. CDR1 SGDLS and CDR2 YYNGEE come from the germline V gene. The CDR3 consists of 13 residues. CDR3 DNA: TGTACCAGCAGCGTAGCCAGAGAAGATACGCAGTATTTT. This codes for CTSSVAREDTQYF.

The CDR3 DNA reads as TGTGCCAGTGTCGGGGGGCTCAATGAGCAGTTCTTC. Translation gives CASVGGLNEQFF. The V and J genes are TRBV2 and TRBJ2-1; a weak D match, TRBD2 (7 bases). Germline-derived CDR1 and CDR2 are SNHLY and FYNNEI. This CDR3 is built from 12 residues. Trimming left V 9 bases short and J 6 bases short, with 12 bases between.

A few counts support this clonotype. This sequence joins TRBV29-1 and TRBJ1-2, with D possibly being TRBD1 (5 bases). CDR1 is SQVTM and CDR2 is ANQGSEA in the germline V gene. V was cut by 7 bases and J by 0 bases, with 12 bases left in between. This CDR3 is 13 amino acids long. Here the CDR3 reads CSAGTAANYGYTF. CDR3 coding DNA: TGCAGCGCTGGGACCGCAGCTAACTATGGCTACACCTTC.

This clonotype was seen only a few times. This chain joins TRBV5-5 and TRBJ1-2; TRBD1 aligns across 8 bases. Per germline, CDR1 SGHKS and CDR2 YYEKEE (reference sequence). The CDR3 contains 19 residues. The V and J ends lost 4 bases and 0 bases, in that order; junction bases with no gene match: 17. This CDR3 reads CASSLSSQGARPPNYGYTF. CDR3 nucleotide sequence: TGTGCCAGCAGCCTATCTTCTCAGGGGGCGCGACCACCTAACTATGGCTACACCTTC.